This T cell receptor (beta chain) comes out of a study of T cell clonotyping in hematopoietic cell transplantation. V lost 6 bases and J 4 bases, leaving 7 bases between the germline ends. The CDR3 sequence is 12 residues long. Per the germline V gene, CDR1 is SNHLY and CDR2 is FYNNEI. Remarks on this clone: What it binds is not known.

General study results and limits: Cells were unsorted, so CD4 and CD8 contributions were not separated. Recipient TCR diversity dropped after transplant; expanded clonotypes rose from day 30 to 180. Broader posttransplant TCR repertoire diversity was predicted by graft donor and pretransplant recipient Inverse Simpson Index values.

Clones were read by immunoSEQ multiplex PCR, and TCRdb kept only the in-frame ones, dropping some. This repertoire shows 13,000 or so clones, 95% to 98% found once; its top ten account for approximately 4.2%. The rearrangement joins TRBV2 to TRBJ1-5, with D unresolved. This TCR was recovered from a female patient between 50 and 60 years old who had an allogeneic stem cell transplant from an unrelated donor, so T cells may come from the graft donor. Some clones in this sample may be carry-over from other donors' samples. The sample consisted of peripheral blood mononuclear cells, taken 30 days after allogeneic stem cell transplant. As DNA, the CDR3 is TGTGCCAGCAGGAAAGAGAATCAGCCCCAGCATTTT. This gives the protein CASRKENQPQHF.